The source of this T cell receptor beta chain is a study of blood T cell repertoires in COVID-19. The wider study: Sites across the United States, Italy and Spain contributed samples from acute and convalescent COVID-19. T cells, B-cell-depleted T cells, or PBMCs provided the cDNA or gDNA that served as material.

Authors' data handling: For nucleated cells, counts were estimated from reference gene primer amplification. Libraries were prepared by immunoSEQ multiplex PCR; TCRdb keeps only in-frame clonotypes and omits some of them. V, J and clone size reflect that table, while D and trimming were determined from the DNA. The sample holds some 68,000 clones, around nine tenths seen once. CDR1 is SGHRS, CDR2 YFSETQ, per germline. Trimming removed 1 base from V and 4 bases from J; junction bases left unmatched: 7. This CDR3 is built from 16 residues. Sequencing was performed on peripheral blood. The sequence derives from a human donor in a cohort sampled during active COVID-19. This chain joins TRBV5-1 and TRBJ2-5; 10 bases map to TRBD1. CDR3 bases: TGCGCCAGCAGCTTGCAGGGGGACAGGGGAGGAGAGACCCAGTACTTC. It encodes CASSLQGDRGGETQYF.